This passage covers 17 T cell receptor beta chains from one sample sequenced in a study of CD8+CD57+ T cells in acquired aplastic anemia (dated by TCRdb to 2017 to 2018). Expansion of CD8+CD57+ cells had been shown by flow cytometry in the patients chosen for sequencing. Sequencing relied on an Illumina HiSeq 2000. Genomic DNA was used as template for profiling of TCR beta VDJ combinations and CDR3 sequences. TCRdb reprocessed the public reads (quality trimming at Q25 with fastp, clone calling with MiXCR) and kept in-frame beta chains. Rows are combined by CDR3 protein, so each entry shows the most common genes and DNA. This sample comprises around 220,000 distinct CDR3 sequences, approximately 51% of them detected only once. The ten largest clonotypes hold just under 20% of the sample. Sequenced: sorted CD4+, CD8+, or CD8+CD57+ T cells (not recorded which) from PBMCs. These receptors came from a human donor with aplastic anemia.

Notes on this clonotype: Lacking the conserved final phenylalanine or tryptophan, this CDR3 likely reflects a read error. The chain combines TRBV7-2 with TRBJ2-1; 9 nucleotides agree with TRBD2. The CDR3 contains 14 residues. Looked up from germline, CDR1 is SGHTA and CDR2 is FQGNSA. Trimming cost V 4 bases and J 12 bases; bases outside gene matches: 10. The CDR3 loop is CASSSQASGGRQFL. CDR3 DNA: TGTGCCAGCAGCTCCCAGGCCAGCGGGGGGAGGCAGTTCCTC.

The chain uses TRBV6-1 and TRBJ1-2; D gene unclear. The length of the CDR3 is 11 residues. Germline V CDR1 and CDR2: MNHNS, SASEGT. V was clipped by 6 bases and J by 4 bases, with 6 bases between them. CDR3 residues: CASSQLYGYTF. CDR3 coding DNA: TGTGCCAGCAGCCAACTCTATGGCTACACCTTC.

In its sample, this clonotype was seen many times. The chain has TRBV19 and TRBJ2-2, with unresolved D. The CDR3 runs to 17 residues. V gave up 6 bases and J gave up 1 base, with 18 bases separating them. The V gene's germline CDR1 is LNHDA and CDR2 SQIVND (reference sequence). The CDR3 sequence: CASSNYFHWKNTGELFF. As DNA, the CDR3 is TGTGCCAGTAGCAATTATTTTCACTGGAAGAACACCGGGGAGCTGTTTTTT.

This clonotype was recorded at least ten times. The V gene is TRBV11-2, the J gene TRBJ2-5; possibly TRBD2 for D (7 bases). Germline loops: CDR1 SGHAT, CDR2 FQNNGV. Trimming took 5 bases from V and 4 from J, leaving 23 bases between them. The CDR3 length is 17 residues. CDR3 residues: CASSARFGGGHSETQYF. CDR3 coding DNA: TGTGCCAGCAGCGCTAGGTTTGGGGGGGGGCATTCAGAGACCCAGTACTTC.

This clonotype was observed a handful of times. The chain recombines TRBV19 with TRBJ2-2, with D possibly being TRBD2 (5 bases). The V and J ends lost 1 base and 6 bases respectively, with 6 bases between them. In germline, CDR1 is LNHDA, CDR2 SQIVND (reference sequence). The CDR3 runs 13 residues. CDR3 nucleotide sequence: TGTGCCAGTAGTATAGGACTATCCGGGGAGCTGTTTTTT. It codes for CASSIGLSGELFF.

Notes on this clonotype: This may come from a read error, since a much larger clone is one base off. This chain joins TRBV6-1 and TRBJ1-6; no clear D. Germline values: CDR1 MNHNS, CDR2 SASEGT. The CDR3 has 14 residues. CDR3 in amino acids: CVSSESSYNSPLHF. CDR3 coding DNA: TGTGTCAGCAGTGAGAGCTCCTATAATTCACCCCTCCACTTT.

J is TRBJ2-7 and V is TRBV29-1; TRBD2 agrees at 7 bases. The CDR3 spans 14 residues. The germline CDR1 and CDR2 sequences are SQVTM and ANQGSEA. After removal of 1 base from V and 0 bases from J, the junction contained 3 bases not matched to a gene. The CDR3 here is CSVEGGGTSYEQYF. CDR3 nucleotides: TGCAGCGTTGAAGGCGGGGGAACCTCCTACGAGCAGTACTTC.

In its sample, this clonotype was seen many times. CDR3 protein: CASSRMDRVSYEQYF. The CDR3 DNA reads as TGTGCCAGCAGCCGCATGGACAGGGTATCCTACGAGCAGTACTTC. The genes are TRBV7-8 and TRBJ2-7, with TRBD1 matching over 8 bases. After removal of 5 bases from V and 1 base from J, the junction contained 7 bases not matched to a gene. This CDR3 contains 15 residues. From germline, CDR1 is SGHVS and CDR2 FQNEAQ.

With respect to this clonotype: One end of the junction does not line up with germline, which may come from a read error. The chain uses TRBV7-2 and TRBJ2-1; D not resolved. The CDR3 runs to 15 residues. Germline V gives CDR1 SGHTA, CDR2 FQGNSA. The CDR3 reads CASSQYGLFYNEQFF. The CDR3, as DNA: TGCGCCAGCAGCCAGTACGGGCTTTTCTACAATGAGCAGTTCTTC.

This chain uses TRBV15 with TRBJ2-3, with 7 nucleotides matching TRBD1. The CDR3 has 16 residues. The germline V gene encodes CDR1 LNHNV and CDR2 YYDKDF (reference sequence). V lost 0 bases to trimming and J lost 2 bases; unmatched junction nucleotides: 5. The CDR3 nucleotides are TGTGCCACCAGCAGAGAAGGGACAGATTTCACAGATACGCAGTATTTT. Encoded protein: CATSREGTDFTDTQYF.

In its sample, this clonotype was seen many times. The rearrangement uses TRBV5-1 and TRBJ1-1; 12 nucleotides line up with TRBD1. Trimming took 0 bases from V and 3 from J; bases not matched to a gene: 3. The CDR3 length is 16 residues. Per germline, CDR1 SGHRS and CDR2 YFSETQ. CDR3 sequence reads: CASSLVGQGADTEAFF. The CDR3 nucleotides read TGCGCCAGCAGCTTGGTGGGACAGGGGGCGGACACTGAAGCTTTCTTT.

This clonotype was recorded at least ten times. J is TRBJ1-2 and V is TRBV4-2; D gene ambiguous. V was pared by 1 base and J by 1 base, with 10 bases between. Germline assignment: CDR1 LGHNA and CDR2 YNFKEQ. The CDR3 is 15 amino acids. CDR3: CASSQVSQVNYGYTF. CDR3 nucleotides: TGTGCCAGCAGCCAAGTGTCCCAGGTTAACTATGGCTACACCTTC.

V is TRBV2 and J is TRBJ2-1, with 8 bases aligning to TRBD1. The end of the DNA aligns better with TRBJ2-5, so the J call may be wrong. Germline CDR1 SNHLY, CDR2 FYNNEI. The CDR3 spans 15 residues. The CDR3 DNA is TGTGCCAGCAGCCTAGACAGGGGAAGCCGAGAGACCCAGTACTTC. It encodes CASSLDRGSRETQYF.

A few counts support this clonotype. The chain uses TRBV30 and TRBJ2-5; possibly TRBD2 for D (6 bases). Deletions cut 7 bases from V and 3 bases from J, with 15 bases between. This CDR3 contains 13 residues. Germline-derived CDR1 and CDR2 are GTSNPN and SVGIG (reference sequence). The CDR3 region is CASSGGTEETQYF. For the CDR3, the DNA is TGTGCCTCCTCTGGAGGGACCGAAGAGACCCAGTACTTC.

This clonotype was observed a few times. The chain combines TRBV25-1 with TRBJ1-5; the match to TRBD1 covers 8 bases. This CDR3 is built from 15 residues. CDR1 and CDR2 (germline): MGHDK, SYGVNS. The ends lost 3 bases at V and 3 bases at J; junction bases unmatched: 4. The CDR3 coding sequence is TGTGCCAGCAGTGAGGACAGGGATCCCAATCAGCCCCAGCATTTT. It is translated as CASSEDRDPNQPQHF.

This clonotype was seen at least ten times. The CDR3 is CSALQNNRGVNQPQHF. The CDR3 DNA sequence: TGCAGTGCTCTGCAAAATAACAGGGGGGTGAACCAGCCCCAGCATTTT. The chain has TRBV20-1 and TRBJ1-5; 8 bases fit TRBD1. Losses at the gene ends were 5 bases for V and 7 bases for J; bases not matched to a gene: 16. Germline CDR1 DFQATT, CDR2 SNEGSKA (reference sequence). The CDR3 has 16 amino acids.

The V call is TRBV18, the J call TRBJ1-2, with D maybe TRBD1 (6 bases). This CDR3 has 14 amino acids. V shed 8 bases and J shed 1 base, with 14 bases lying between them. The germline CDR1 and CDR2 sequences are KGHSH and LQKENI. The CDR3 DNA reads TGTGCCAGCAGCCCGGGACACCTTAACTATGGCTACACCTTC. It specifies CASSPGHLNYGYTF.